Below are 23 T cell receptor beta chains sequenced from a single sample in a study of T cell repertoires in cytomegalovirus infection. TCRdb itself ran the reads through MiXCR, one entry per CDR3 protein. The data show 560,000 or so distinct CDR3 sequences, 15% to 20% seen once. The sequencing sample was made of CD8+ T cells from PBMCs. These receptors were obtained from a human donor in good health (CMV status not recorded). Some clones in this sample may be carry-over from other donors' samples.

The V call is TRBV7-9, the J call TRBJ1-2, with D uncertain. The CDR3 runs 12 residues. The germline V gene encodes CDR1 SEHNR and CDR2 FQNEAQ (reference sequence). The V and J ends lost 7 bases and 3 bases respectively, with 9 bases between them. CDR3 DNA: TGTGCCAGCACAGGAGCTGACTATGGCTACACCTTC. This translates into CASTGADYGYTF.

This clonotype has a count of ten or more. The chain couples TRBV6-5 to TRBJ2-3; possibly TRBD2 for D (5 bases). There are 15 residues in the CDR3. Trimming removed 0 bases from V and 1 base from J, with 8 bases in between. Germline CDR1 is MNHEY and CDR2 is SVGAGI. The CDR3 spells CASSYSRAGTDTQYF. The CDR3 DNA follows: TGTGCCAGCAGTTACTCGAGGGCTGGCACAGATACGCAGTATTTT.

This clonotype has just a few counts. The gene calls are TRBV5-8 and TRBJ2-5, with TRBD2 matching 13 bases. V shed 3 bases and J 5 bases; nucleotides not matched to a gene: 4. Germline lookup yields CDR1 SGHTS and CDR2 YDEGEE. The CDR3 extends over 15 amino acids. CDR3 in amino acids: CASSSGLAGTETQYF. CDR3 nucleotide sequence: TGTGCCAGCAGCTCGGGACTAGCGGGAACGGAGACCCAGTACTTC. Supplemented by reference TRBV5-8 and TRBJ2-5, the full variable domain reads EAGVTQSPTHLIKTRGQQATLRCSPISGHTSVYWYQQALGLGLQFLLWYDEGEERNRGNFPPRFSGRQFPNYSSELNVNALELEDSALYLCASSSGLAGTETQYFGPGTRLLVL.

This clonotype was seen ten or more times. The genes are TRBV12-3 or TRBV12-4 and TRBJ1-4; D ambiguous. The V gene lost 4 bases and the J gene lost 8 bases, with 20 bases spanning the gap. The CDR3 sequence is 16 residues long. Here the CDR3 reads CASSWSGREDFEKLFF. The CDR3 nucleotides read TGTGCCAGCAGTTGGTCGGGTAGGGAGGATTTCGAAAAACTGTTTTTT.

This clonotype was seen a few times. The rearrangement uses TRBV15 and TRBJ2-2; D unclear. Trimming removed 3 bases from V and 6 bases from J, with 17 bases in between. Germline CDR1 and CDR2: LNHNV and YYDKDF (reference sequence). The CDR3 loop spans 16 amino acids. CDR3 coding DNA: TGTGCCACCAGCAGCTCTAGGCAGGCATGGCCCGGGGAGCTGTTTTTT. Translation gives CATSSSRQAWPGELFF.

This sequence joins TRBV15 and TRBJ2-1; possibly TRBD1 for D (5 bases). The CDR3 is 13 residues long. Germline V lookup: CDR1 LNHNV, CDR2 YYDKDF (reference sequence). V was shortened by 3 bases and J by 13 bases, with 16 bases between the two germline ends. The chain's CDR3 is CATSSRVGESQFF. The CDR3 region has the DNA TGTGCCACCAGCAGCAGGGTTGGGGAAAGCCAGTTCTTC.

This clonotype was detected many times. The chain has TRBV12-3 or TRBV12-4 and TRBJ1-1; D not resolved. Trimming shortened V by 6 bases and J by 0 bases, and 8 bases separated the two germline ends. The CDR3 totals 13 residues. In DNA form, the CDR3 reads TGTGCCAGCAGAGGGAATATGAACACTGAAGCTTTCTTT. It is translated as CASRGNMNTEAFF.

The chain is built from TRBV6-1 and TRBJ2-1; D is uncertain. CDR3 size: 14 residues. Germline-derived CDR1 and CDR2 are MNHNS and SASEGT. V gave up 1 base and J gave up 1 base, with 5 bases separating them. The CDR3 DNA follows: TGTGCCAGCAGTGAAGGTGCGTCCTACAATGAGCAGTTCTTC. Protein: CASSEGASYNEQFF.

In the case of this clonotype: This may arise from a read error, as a much more abundant clone is one base away. V gene TRBV5-6 combines with J gene TRBJ2-1; D may be TRBD1 (6 bases). The CDR3 has 16 residues. CDR1 and CDR2 (germline): SGHDT, YYEEEE. The CDR3 DNA reads as TGTGCCAGCCGCTTGTCATTAACAGGGTTCAACAATGAGCAGTTCTTC. Translation: CASRLSLTGFNNEQFF.

This clonotype showed up many times. The chain links TRBV6-1 to TRBJ1-1; D remains unclear. The germline V gene encodes CDR1 MNHNS and CDR2 SASEGT. The germline V and J ends were trimmed by 2 bases and 1 base, with 17 bases remaining between them. The CDR3 runs to 17 residues. This CDR3 reads CASSETPLGRSNTEAFF. In nucleotides, the CDR3 is TGTGCCAGCAGTGAAACTCCTTTAGGACGGTCGAACACTGAAGCTTTCTTT.

This clonotype was picked up a small number of times. The rearrangement uses TRBV5-4 and TRBJ2-1, with TRBD1 identical over 8 bases. J was trimmed by 7 bases and V by 3 bases; bases with no gene match: 15. The germline V gene has CDR1 SGHNT and CDR2 YYREEE (reference sequence). This CDR3 comprises 17 residues. CDR3 loop: CASSSEPGTGAGNEQFF. CDR3 nucleotide sequence: TGTGCCAGCAGCTCGGAACCCGGGACAGGCGCGGGAAATGAGCAGTTCTTC.

This clonotype was counted many times. The CDR3 reads CSVEAGRRAFF. In DNA, the CDR3 is TGCAGCGTTGAAGCGGGGAGGAGAGCTTTCTTT. The V and J genes are TRBV29-1 and TRBJ1-1; D gene ambiguous. There are 11 residues in the CDR3. CDR1 and CDR2 from the germline V gene are SQVTM and ANQGSEA. Trimming shortened V by 1 base and J by 10 bases, and 10 bases separated the two germline ends.

This clonotype was counted a few times. The chain uses TRBV6-5 and TRBJ2-5, with a tentative D call TRBD1 (6 bases). Germline values: CDR1 MNHEY, CDR2 SVGAGI. V lost 1 base and J 5 bases, leaving 14 bases between the germline ends. CDR3 length equals 15 residues. This CDR3 reads CASSYYHRAGETQYF. In DNA, the CDR3 is TGTGCCAGCAGTTACTATCACAGGGCTGGGGAGACCCAGTACTTC.

Comments on this clonotype: A single base separates this from a much larger clone, so it may be a read error. The V and J genes are TRBV6-1 and TRBJ1-6; D uncertain. The CDR3 consists of 17 residues. CDR1 and CDR2 from the germline V gene are MNHNS and SASEGT. V was cut by 5 bases and J by 7 bases, with 21 bases left in between. CDR3 bases: TGTGCCAGCAGTTACACCGCTTGGAGCCCCGGGAATTCACCCCTCCACTTT. Protein sequence: CASSYTAWSPGNSPLHF.

This clonotype was found many times. The genes are TRBV27 and TRBJ2-5, with D hard to call. The V and J ends lost 3 bases and 5 bases respectively, with 16 bases between them. The CDR3 runs 15 residues. Germline V CDR1 and CDR2: MNHEY, SMNVEV (reference sequence). The CDR3 protein is CASSLVEGQRETQYF. Written as DNA, the CDR3 is TGTGCCAGCAGTTTGGTCGAAGGGCAGAGGGAGACCCAGTACTTC.

Notes on this clonotype: This sequence may be a read error, since a much larger clone differs from it by one base. CDR3 residues: CASSAASEEQGVDGELFF. CDR3 bases: TGTGCCAGCAGTGCAGCTAGTGAAGAACAGGGGGTTGACGGGGAGCTGTTTTTT. The rearrangement joins TRBV2 to TRBJ2-2; TRBD1 matches 8 bases. The CDR3 is made up of 18 amino acids. The germline V gene has CDR1 SNHLY and CDR2 FYNNEI. The V and J ends lost 4 bases and 7 bases, in that order; junction bases with no gene match: 17.

This clonotype was counted many times. V is TRBV7-9 and J is TRBJ1-1, with 10 bases aligning to TRBD1. The CDR3 covers 16 residues. Germline V gene lookup returns CDR1 SEHNR and CDR2 FQNEAQ (reference sequence). V was clipped by 4 bases and J by 2 bases; unmatched bases: 7. The CDR3 DNA reads TGTGCCAGCAGCTCCTTGGGGGACAGGGGCAACACTGAAGCTTTCTTT. This translates into CASSSLGDRGNTEAFF.

This clonotype has ten or more counts. V and J are TRBV7-3 and TRBJ2-2; D is unresolved. CDR1 and CDR2 from the germline V gene are SGHTA and FQGTGA. Trimming cost V 5 bases and J 12 bases, with 13 bases left between them. This CDR3 is 12 amino acids long. CDR3 sequence (DNA): TGTGCCAGCAGCAAAAGTTCCGGAAAGCTGTTTTTT. This encodes CASSKSSGKLFF.

To note about this clonotype: A much larger clone differs from this one at a single base, so this may be a read error. The rearrangement joins TRBV28 to TRBJ2-2; D ambiguous. Germline V gene lookup returns CDR1 MDHEN and CDR2 SYDVKM. CDR3 length: 13 residues. CDR3 region: CTSSLYGTGELFF. CDR3 DNA sequence: TGTACCAGCAGTTTGTACGGGACCGGGGAGCTGTTTTTT. Full variable domain (missing parts from reference TRBV28 and TRBJ2-2): DVKVTQSSRYLVKRTGEKVFLECVQDMDHENMFWYRQDPGLGLRLIYFSYDVKMKEKGDIPEGYSVSREKKERFSLILESASTNQTSMYLCTSSLYGTGELFFGEGSRLTVL.

This clonotype was counted only a few times. The rearrangement links TRBV2 to TRBJ2-7, with TRBD1 matching 8 bases. The CDR3 runs 13 residues. J was trimmed by 6 bases and V by 6 bases; bases with no gene match: 7. Germline V gives CDR1 SNHLY, CDR2 FYNNEI. CDR3 sequence: CASREDRAGEQYF. CDR3 in DNA: TGTGCCAGCAGGGAGGACAGGGCGGGCGAGCAGTACTTC.

The chain links TRBV19 to TRBJ2-2; 10 bases line up with TRBD1. This CDR3 has 19 amino acids. Germline V lookup: CDR1 LNHDA, CDR2 SQIVND (reference sequence). The trim removed 7 bases at V and 6 bases at J, leaving 20 bases unmatched. The CDR3 reads CASTNRQGARLVRAGELFF. The CDR3 nucleotides are TGTGCCAGTACCAATCGACAGGGGGCTCGGCTCGTGCGCGCCGGGGAGCTGTTTTTT.

This clonotype was recorded at least ten times. The chain has TRBV27 and TRBJ2-1, with D perhaps matching TRBD2 (7 bases). V was clipped by 8 bases and J by 5 bases, with 13 bases between them. Germline lookup yields CDR1 MNHEY and CDR2 SMNVEV (reference sequence). The CDR3 runs to 13 residues. Here the CDR3 DNA reads TGTGCCAGCCGGGGGGCGTTCAACAATGAGCAGTTCTTC. It specifies CASRGAFNNEQFF.

This clonotype was recorded many times. V usage is TRBV7-9 and J usage is TRBJ2-7; TRBD2 agrees at 8 bases. This CDR3 spans 13 amino acids. Germline V gene data show CDR1 as SEHNR and CDR2 as FQNEAQ (reference sequence). V was pared by 5 bases and J by 7 bases, with 7 bases of the junction left unmatched. CDR3 coding DNA: TGTGCCAGCAGCCCCAGCGGGAGTTGGGAGCAGTACTTC. Translation: CASSPSGSWEQYF.